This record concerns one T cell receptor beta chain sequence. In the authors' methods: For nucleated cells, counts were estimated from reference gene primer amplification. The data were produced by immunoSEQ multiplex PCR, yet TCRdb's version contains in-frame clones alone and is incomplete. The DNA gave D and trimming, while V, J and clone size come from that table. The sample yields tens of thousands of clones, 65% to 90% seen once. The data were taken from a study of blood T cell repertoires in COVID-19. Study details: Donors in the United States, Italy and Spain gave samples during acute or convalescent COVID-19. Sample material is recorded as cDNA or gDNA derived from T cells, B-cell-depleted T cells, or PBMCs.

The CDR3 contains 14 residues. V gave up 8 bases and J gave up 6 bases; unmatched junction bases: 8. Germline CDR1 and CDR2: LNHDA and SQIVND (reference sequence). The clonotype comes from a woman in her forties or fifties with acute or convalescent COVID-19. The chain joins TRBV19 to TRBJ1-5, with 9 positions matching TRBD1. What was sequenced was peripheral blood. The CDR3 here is CASRTGDVGQPQHF. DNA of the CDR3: TGTGCCAGTCGGACAGGGGACGTTGGTCAGCCCCAGCATTTT.